What follows are 21 T cell receptor beta chains derived from one specimen sequenced in a study of T cell responses to AZD1222 COVID-19 vaccine. Clones were read by immunoSEQ multiplex PCR, and TCRdb kept only the in-frame ones, dropping some. The table lists 90,000 to 120,000 clones, approximately 88% of them singletons. The specimen was peripheral blood, collected on day 0 of AZD1222 vaccination. The receptors derive from an adult in good health.

The chain has TRBV18 and TRBJ2-7; D is perhaps TRBD1 or TRBD2 (5 bases each). Germline lookup yields CDR1 KGHSH and CDR2 LQKENI. This CDR3 has 14 residues. The V and J ends lost 8 bases and 1 base respectively, with 15 bases between them. CDR3 region: CASARRDDSYEQYF. The DNA of the CDR3 is TGTGCCAGCGCCCGACGGGACGATTCCTACGAGCAGTACTTC. Full variable domain (outside the CDR3, taken from reference TRBV18 and TRBJ2-7): NAGVMQNPRHLVRRRGQEARLRCSPMKGHSHVYWYRQLPEEGLKFMVYLQKENIIDESGMPKERFSAEFPKEGPSILRIQQVVRGDSAAYFCASARRDDSYEQYFGPGTRLTVT.

The chain links TRBV4-1 to TRBJ1-2; possibly TRBD1 for D (6 bases). This CDR3 comprises 16 residues. Trimming took 4 bases from V and 5 from J, leaving 20 bases between them. Germline V gene lookup returns CDR1 MGHRA and CDR2 YSYEKL. CDR3 bases: TGCGCCAGCAGCCCGCACATGGGCAGGGACATATATGGCTACACCTTC. Protein: CASSPHMGRDIYGYTF.

The J gene is TRBJ1-1, the V gene TRBV6-2 or TRBV6-3; D gene unclear. Trimming took off 4 bases at V and 1 base at J, with 7 bases between the two ends. The CDR3 length is 13 residues. Germline CDR1 is MNHEY and CDR2 is SVGEGT. The CDR3: CASSLRENTEAFF. The CDR3 DNA reads as TGTGCCAGCAGTTTAAGAGAGAACACTGAAGCTTTCTTT.

V is TRBV11-2 and J is TRBJ1-2, with TRBD1 matching over 8 bases. The CDR3 has 16 amino acids. Looked up from germline, CDR1 is SGHAT and CDR2 is FQNNGV. V gave up 3 bases and J gave up 0 bases; unmatched junction bases: 6. This CDR3 is CASSLWTGTTNYGYTF. CDR3 nucleotide sequence: TGTGCCAGCAGCTTGTGGACAGGGACCACTAACTATGGCTACACCTTC.

This chain links TRBV6-6 with TRBJ2-2; the D gene is possibly TRBD1 (5 bases). The germline CDR1 and CDR2 sequences are MNHNY and SVGAGI (reference sequence). Trimming removed 6 bases from V and 2 bases from J, with 10 bases in between. The CDR3 covers 14 residues. CDR3 coding DNA: TGTGCCAGCAGGGACACAGGAAACACCGGGGAGCTGTTTTTT. This codes for CASRDTGNTGELFF.

The V gene is TRBV9, the J gene TRBJ2-5; 7 nucleotides line up with TRBD1. The J segment lost 5 bases and the V segment lost 3 bases, leaving 7 bases of the junction unmatched. Germline CDR1 reads SGDLS; CDR2 reads YYNGEE. The CDR3 spans 14 residues. The DNA for the CDR3 is TGTGCCAGCAGCGCACAGGGGACCCACGAGACCCAGTACTTC. Its protein is CASSAQGTHETQYF.

The chain has TRBV30 and TRBJ1-2; the D is unclear. The CDR3 has 13 amino acids. CDR1 and CDR2 (germline): GTSNPN, SVGIG (reference sequence). Written as DNA, the CDR3 is TGTGCTACGGACGCCAGCTCATCTGGTGGCTACACCTTC. As protein: CATDASSSGGYTF.

This sequence joins TRBV11-2 and TRBJ2-1; D not resolved. Germline loops: CDR1 SGHAT, CDR2 FQNNGV. Trimming stripped 1 base from V and 8 bases from J, with 12 bases between. The length of the CDR3 is 14 residues. The CDR3 sequence is CASSLGGQAHEQFF. The CDR3 nucleotides read TGTGCCAGCAGCTTAGGAGGCCAGGCACATGAGCAGTTCTTC.

CDR3 residues: CATSDSPYGGNKGTQYF. For the CDR3, the DNA is TGTGCCACCAGTGATTCTCCTTATGGAGGGAATAAGGGGACCCAGTACTTC. The chain couples TRBV24-1 to TRBJ2-5; D is perhaps TRBD2 (6 bases). V was pared by 2 bases and J by 7 bases, with 22 bases between. CDR1 and CDR2 from the germline V gene are KGHDR and SFDVKD. The length of the CDR3 is 17 residues.

The DNA for the CDR3 is TGTGCCAGCAGAGATGGGACAGGGGCCCTACCGACGAACACCGGGGAGCTGTTTTTT. Translating it yields CASRDGTGALPTNTGELFF. The chain is built from TRBV9 and TRBJ2-2, with 10 bases matching TRBD1. Germline CDR1 is SGDLS and CDR2 is YYNGEE. V trimming: 5 bases; J trimming: 0 bases; junction bases outside the gene matches: 13. There are 19 residues in the CDR3.

The chain couples TRBV5-1 to TRBJ2-1, with TRBD1 matching over 7 bases. Trimming cost V 3 bases and J 2 bases; bases outside gene matches: 11. Germline-derived CDR1 and CDR2 are SGHRS and YFSETQ. The CDR3 contains 17 residues. The CDR3 nucleotides read TGCGCCAGCAGCTCAGAGGTCAGGGGGAAGACCTACAATGAGCAGTTCTTC. Its protein is CASSSEVRGKTYNEQFF.

This clone has only one observation. CDR3 loop: CASSPEQGAVYGYTF. The CDR3 DNA reads TGTGCCAGCTCACCGGAACAGGGGGCTGTCTATGGCTACACCTTC. The chain recombines TRBV18 with TRBJ1-2; 9 nucleotides align to TRBD1. Germline CDR1 and CDR2: KGHSH and LQKENI. The CDR3 totals 15 residues. J lost 4 bases, V lost 3 bases, and 6 bases had no gene match.

The table lists this clone with a count of one. The chain combines TRBV13 with TRBJ2-7; no definite D call. V was clipped by 2 bases and J by 6 bases, with 11 bases between them. Per germline, CDR1 PRHDT and CDR2 FYEKMQ (reference sequence). The CDR3 has 13 amino acids. The CDR3: CASSLTLRREQYF. CDR3 coding DNA: TGTGCCAGCAGCTTAACACTCCGCCGCGAGCAGTACTTC.

The genes are TRBV27 and TRBJ1-2; D might be TRBD1 (5 bases). CDR3 length: 15 residues. Germline assignment: CDR1 MNHEY and CDR2 SMNVEV (reference sequence). V gave up 3 bases and J gave up 2 bases, with 13 bases separating them. The CDR3 DNA sequence: TGTGCCAGCAGTTTCTGGGGGATTTCCAACTATGGCTACACCTTC. Translation: CASSFWGISNYGYTF.

The chain recombines TRBV19 with TRBJ2-7; tentative D call: TRBD1 (6 bases). Trimming took 2 bases from V and 12 from J, leaving 23 bases between them. CDR1 is LNHDA and CDR2 is SQIVND in the germline V gene (reference sequence). The CDR3 length is 15 residues. CDR3 loop: CASSIYGTPGTTLYF. CDR3 DNA: TGTGCCAGTAGTATATACGGGACGCCCGGGACAACCCTGTACTTC.

The genes are TRBV18 and TRBJ2-4; D assignment may be TRBD1 or TRBD2 (6 bases each). This CDR3 comprises 13 residues. Trimming left V 6 bases short and J 8 bases short, with 14 bases between. The V gene's germline CDR1 is KGHSH and CDR2 LQKENI. The CDR3 protein is CASSQGGLDIQYF. In DNA, the CDR3 is TGTGCCAGCTCCCAAGGGGGGCTGGACATTCAGTACTTC.

The V call is TRBV9, the J call TRBJ2-2; TRBD1 agrees at 7 bases. The CDR3 has 16 amino acids. Trimming at V came to 4 bases and at J to 7 bases, leaving 13 bases not matched to a gene. CDR1 and CDR2 from the germline V gene are SGDLS and YYNGEE. The CDR3 DNA reads as TGTGCCAGCAGCTCGTGGGGTCAGGGGGTTAGCGGGGAGCTGTTTTTT. This translates into CASSSWGQGVSGELFF. Based on the CDR3 plus reference TRBV9 and TRBJ2-2, the full variable domain is DSGVTQTPKHLITATGQRVTLRCSPRSGDLSVYWYQQSLDQGLQFLIQYYNGEERAKGNILERFSAQQFPDLHSELNLSSLELGDSALYFCASSSWGQGVSGELFFGEGSRLTVL.

V gene TRBV29-1 combines with J gene TRBJ1-1; D unclear. The V and J ends lost 1 base and 1 base respectively, with 7 bases between them. The germline CDR1 and CDR2 sequences are SQVTM and ANQGSEA. This CDR3 region has 13 residues. The DNA of the CDR3 is TGCAGCGTTGAAGTCGGTGGGAACACTGAAGCTTTCTTT. Translated: CSVEVGGNTEAFF.

The chain links TRBV5-6 to TRBJ1-1; 9 bases agree with TRBD1. Germline-derived CDR1 and CDR2 are SGHDT and YYEEEE. V shed 5 bases and J 1 base; nucleotides not matched to a gene: 3. The CDR3 is 14 residues long. CDR3 region: CASSWTGANTEAFF. CDR3 coding DNA: TGTGCCAGCAGTTGGACAGGGGCGAACACTGAAGCTTTCTTT.

The chain joins TRBV28 to TRBJ2-1; TRBD1 matches at 7 bases. Germline V gene lookup returns CDR1 MDHEN and CDR2 SYDVKM. V gave up 8 bases and J gave up 4 bases; unmatched junction bases: 8. The CDR3 is made up of 14 amino acids. CDR3 coding DNA: TGTGCCAGCTGCCGGGACAGACTTTACAATGAGCAGTTCTTC. It yields the protein CASCRDRLYNEQFF.

The chain links TRBV20-1 to TRBJ1-6; TRBD1 matches 7 bases. From germline, CDR1 is DFQATT and CDR2 SNEGSKA (reference sequence). With V trimmed by 3 bases and J by 7 bases, 6 bases remained unmatched. CDR3 length: 14 residues. The CDR3 protein is CSASWTGGNSPLHF. CDR3 nucleotides: TGCAGTGCTAGTTGGACAGGTGGAAATTCACCCCTCCACTTT.